The present entry profiles one TCR beta chain with its context. The authors' processing: The authors estimated nucleated cell counts from reference gene primer amplification. Measured with immunoSEQ multiplex PCR; TCRdb has only the in-frame clones, and not every one. Clone size and the V and J calls come from that table; the DNA yielded D and trimming. The sample lists 100,000 to 150,000 clones, about 83% seen once, with roughly 5.4% in the top ten. The sample comes from a study of blood T cell repertoires in COVID-19. The wider study: The United States, Italy and Spain supplied acute and convalescent COVID-19 samples. T cells, B-cell-depleted T cells, or PBMCs provided the cDNA or gDNA that served as material.

The CDR3 consists of 13 residues. CDR1 and CDR2 from the germline V gene are SEHNR and FQNEAQ (reference sequence). The V and J ends lost 5 bases and 5 bases respectively, with 12 bases between them. This clonotype originated in a human donor in a cohort sampled during active COVID-19. The material sequenced was peripheral blood. The chain combines TRBV7-9 with TRBJ2-5; maybe TRBD2 (6 bases). CDR3 DNA sequence: TGTGCCAGCAGCCCCCCGGGAGAGGAGACCCAGTACTTC. This gives the protein CASSPPGEETQYF.